The 9 T cell receptor beta chains reported below all come from one sample, sequenced in a study of TIL therapy for anti-PD-1-resistant metastatic lung cancer. As for time point: pre-treatment sample, taken before nivolumab and TIL therapy. Sequencing used immunoSEQ v3. TCRdb's copy holds only in-frame clones and misses some; the assay was immunoSEQ multiplex PCR. The sample records about 21,000 clones, about 71% being singletons. The source material was blood, sampled at baseline. These receptors were taken from a person aged 25 to 85 with non-small cell lung cancer.

The chain joins TRBV4-3 to TRBJ2-3; D is undetermined. This CDR3 has 14 residues. With 1 base removed from V and 6 bases from J, the gap between germline ends came to 11 bases. Germline values: CDR1 LGHNA, CDR2 YSLEER. The DNA for the CDR3 is TGCGCCAGCAGCCAAGCCCTTGTGGGCGATACGCAGTATTTT. This gives the protein CASSQALVGDTQYF.

The chain has TRBV28 and TRBJ1-4; TRBD1 matches at 7 bases. J was trimmed by 4 bases and V by 5 bases; bases with no gene match: 7. Per the germline V gene, CDR1 is MDHEN and CDR2 is SYDVKM. This CDR3 region has 15 residues. CDR3 nucleotides: TGTGCCAGCAGTCCCGGGGACAGAAGTAATGAAAAACTGTTTTTT. Translation gives CASSPGDRSNEKLFF.

This chain connects TRBV7-8 to TRBJ1-6; D call uncertain. The CDR3 runs to 15 residues. CDR1 and CDR2 from the germline V gene are SGHVS and FQNEAQ. Between the trimmed V and J ends, which lost 3 bases and 3 bases, there was a span of 9 bases. This CDR3 reads CASSLSGLYNSPLHF. For the CDR3, the DNA is TGTGCCAGCAGCTTGTCAGGCCTCTATAATTCACCCCTCCACTTT.

This clone occurred once. The V and J genes are TRBV2 and TRBJ1-1, with D unclear. V was pared by 6 bases and J by 6 bases, with 14 bases between. Per the germline V gene, CDR1 is SNHLY and CDR2 is FYNNEI. CDR3 length: 13 amino acids. As DNA, the CDR3 is TGTGCCAGCAGCCAAACGGGGATCGCTGAAGCTTTCTTT. Translating gives CASSQTGIAEAFF.

The chain couples TRBV6-5 to TRBJ1-4; 8 nucleotides line up with TRBD1. The V and J ends lost 6 bases and 8 bases, in that order; junction bases with no gene match: 8. Germline CDR1 is MNHEY and CDR2 is SVGAGI. The CDR3 loop spans 14 amino acids. CDR3 amino acids: CASSLLDRAEKLFF. CDR3 nucleotide sequence: TGTGCCAGCAGCCTACTGGACAGGGCCGAAAAACTGTTTTTT.

The chain carries TRBV30 and TRBJ1-3, with D maybe TRBD1 (5 bases). V was cut by 0 bases and J by 7 bases, with 7 bases left in between. Germline values: CDR1 GTSNPN, CDR2 SVGIG (reference sequence). CDR3 length equals 12 residues. This CDR3 is CAWSVRGNTIYF. In DNA, the CDR3 is TGTGCCTGGAGTGTACGGGGGAACACCATATATTTT.

This sequence joins TRBV5-1 and TRBJ2-3; D is ambiguous. The length of the CDR3 is 15 residues. Trimming left V 4 bases short and J 5 bases short, with 17 bases between. Germline lookup yields CDR1 SGHRS and CDR2 YFSETQ. CDR3 nucleotide sequence: TGCGCCAGCAGCCACCTTTCCGGTTTACTAGATACGCAGTATTTT. Protein product: CASSHLSGLLDTQYF.

J is TRBJ1-3 and V is TRBV7-2, with D tentatively TRBD1 (6 bases). CDR1 is SGHTA, CDR2 FQGNSA, per germline. Trimming removed 1 base at V and 4 bases at J, with 14 bases between. The CDR3 is 16 residues long. The CDR3 DNA sequence: TGTGCCAGCAGCTTAGGCGGGGGGCTTGGCGGAAACACCATATATTTT. Protein: CASSLGGGLGGNTIYF.

The CDR3 protein is CASSLGDRPVNYGYTF. The DNA for the CDR3 is TGCGCCAGCAGCTTGGGGGACCGCCCGGTCAACTATGGCTACACCTTC. The chain uses TRBV5-1 and TRBJ1-2; possible D gene TRBD1, 5 bases. V dropped 0 bases and J dropped 2 bases, with 14 bases sitting between them. Per germline, CDR1 SGHRS and CDR2 YFSETQ. This CDR3 spans 16 amino acids.